One sample yielded the 21 T cell receptor beta chains listed below, sequenced in a study of T cells in Graves' hyperthyroidism and ophthalmopathy. Amplification of TCR beta CDR3 regions used RNA as the template. The primer set for the first-round RT-PCR of the TCR CDR3 was HTBI. TCRdb itself ran the multiplex PCR reads through MiXCR, one entry per CDR3 protein. The table lists fewer than 400,000 distinct CDR3 sequences, around 16% of them singletons. Sequenced input: blood. These TCRs come from a woman aged 18-29 years with Graves' hyperthyroidism that later progressed to Graves' ophthalmopathy.

V and J are TRBV4-1 and TRBJ2-5, with 9 bases aligning to TRBD2. The CDR3 is made up of 17 amino acids. V lost 0 bases to trimming and J lost 2 bases; unmatched junction nucleotides: 7. CDR1 MGHRA and CDR2 YSYEKL come from the germline V gene. The CDR3: CASSQEGGSGSQETQYF. The CDR3 DNA reads as TGCGCCAGCAGCCAAGAAGGAGGTAGCGGGAGTCAAGAGACCCAGTACTTC.

This clonotype was seen only a few times. As DNA, the CDR3 is TGTGCCAGCAGCTTAGTGGGGGCTCTTAGGGCCAACGTCCTGACTTTC. Translation: CASSLVGALRANVLTF. V and J are TRBV7-9 and TRBJ2-6, with D possibly TRBD1 on 6 matching bases. The V gene's germline CDR1 is SEHNR and CDR2 FQNEAQ (reference sequence). The CDR3 contains 16 residues. V was shortened by 1 base and J by 5 bases, with 12 bases between the two germline ends.

The rearrangement joins TRBV27 to TRBJ2-1; 12 bases are a match to TRBD1. Trimming at V came to 3 bases and at J to 6 bases, leaving 6 bases not matched to a gene. The CDR3 consists of 16 residues. Germline lookup yields CDR1 MNHEY and CDR2 SMNVEV (reference sequence). The CDR3 region has the DNA TGTGCCAGCAGTTTCCTGGGACAGGGGGCGATCAATGAGCAGTTCTTC. The encoded protein is CASSFLGQGAINEQFF.

This clonotype was seen a few times. V usage is TRBV6-4 and J usage is TRBJ2-1; D is undetermined. V lost 2 bases, J lost 6 bases, and 8 bases lay in between. The CDR3 spans 13 residues. CDR1 is MRHNA and CDR2 is SNTAGT in the germline V gene. The DNA of the CDR3 is TGTGCCAGCAGTGACACTACAGCCAATGAGCAGTTCTTC. It yields the protein CASSDTTANEQFF.

This chain links TRBV18 with TRBJ2-5; 10 positions agree with TRBD1. With 6 bases clipped from V and 2 bases from J, the junction kept 6 bases outside the gene matches. This CDR3 is built from 15 residues. Germline CDR1 and CDR2: KGHSH and LQKENI. CDR3 DNA: TGTGCCAGCTCGTGGGGACAGGGGTTTCAAGAGACCCAGTACTTC. It codes for CASSWGQGFQETQYF.

The chain recombines TRBV4-1 with TRBJ1-4; D gene ambiguous. The germline V gene has CDR1 MGHRA and CDR2 YSYEKL. CDR3 length: 13 residues. Trimming removed 4 bases from V and 8 bases from J, with 11 bases in between. As DNA, the CDR3 is TGCGCCAGCAGCCCGCTGGTTGGCGAAAAACTGTTTTTT. Residues: CASSPLVGEKLFF.

The genes are TRBV4-1 and TRBJ2-5; D possibly corresponds to TRBD2 (5 bases). The CDR3 runs to 15 residues. Trimming took off 2 bases at V and 1 base at J, with 11 bases between the two ends. Germline CDR1 and CDR2: MGHRA and YSYEKL. The DNA for the CDR3 is TGCGCCAGCAGCCAACTCGGACTGCTCCAAGAGACCCAGTACTTC. The encoded protein is CASSQLGLLQETQYF.

This clonotype has only a few counts. The rearrangement uses TRBV7-9 and TRBJ2-6; D unclear. The germline CDR1 and CDR2 sequences are SEHNR and FQNEAQ (reference sequence). The V end lost 5 bases, the J end lost 1 base, and 12 bases lay between the germline ends. The CDR3 runs to 16 residues. The CDR3 sequence: CASSLIGLSGANVLTF. DNA for the CDR3: TGTGCCAGCAGCCTGATCGGGCTGTCTGGGGCCAACGTCCTGACTTTC.

The chain links TRBV11-2 to TRBJ2-3; 8 bases match TRBD2. This CDR3 is 16 amino acids long. Germline values: CDR1 SGHAT, CDR2 FQNNGV. V trimming: 5 bases; J trimming: 2 bases; junction bases outside the gene matches: 9. Here the CDR3 DNA reads TGTGCCAGCAGCCGCCCCAGACTAGCGTTCACAGATACGCAGTATTTT. Amino acids: CASSRPRLAFTDTQYF.

The chain employs TRBV10-3 and TRBJ2-3, with TRBD2 as a possible D gene (6 bases). Germline CDR1 and CDR2: ENHRY and SYGVKD. This CDR3 contains 14 residues. V was trimmed by 6 bases and J by 5 bases, leaving 15 bases between them. CDR3 protein: CAIREGPLQDTQYF. The DNA of the CDR3 is TGTGCCATCAGGGAGGGACCTTTACAAGATACGCAGTATTTT.

This clonotype was picked up many times. V and J are TRBV7-2 and TRBJ2-4; 15 bases are a match to TRBD2. The CDR3 has 20 residues. Germline V gene sequence: CDR1 SGHTA, CDR2 FQGNSA. The J segment lost 0 bases and the V segment lost 1 base, leaving 7 bases of the junction unmatched. In DNA, the CDR3 is TGTGCCAGCAGCTTAGAATGGGGACTAGCGGGAGGCGTAGCCAAAAACATTCAGTACTTC. Its protein is CASSLEWGLAGGVAKNIQYF.

Remarks on this clonotype: This clone may be a read error of a much larger clone one base away. The J gene is TRBJ1-5, the V gene TRBV7-9; maybe TRBD1 (6 bases). CDR1 SEHNR and CDR2 FQNEAQ come from the germline V gene (reference sequence). CDR3 length: 16 amino acids. CDR3 region: CASSLGTLYSNQPQLF. DNA for the CDR3: TGTGCCAGCAGCCTAGGGACACTGTATAGCAATCAGCCCCAGCTTTTT.

This clonotype was picked up one time. V gene TRBV15 combines with J gene TRBJ2-3; unclear D gene. Looked up from germline, CDR1 is LNHNV and CDR2 is YYDKDF (reference sequence). The CDR3 covers 14 residues. V was trimmed by 2 bases and J by 2 bases, leaving 8 bases between them. CDR3 loop: CATSRLLLTDTQYF. The DNA of the CDR3 is TGTGCCACCAGCAGACTTCTGCTCACAGATACGCAGTATTTT.

There are many counts of this clonotype. The CDR3 loop reads CASSLARTSIHNEQFF. CDR3 bases: TGTGCCAGCAGCTTAGCCCGGACTAGCATCCACAATGAGCAGTTCTTC. The chain uses TRBV7-9 and TRBJ2-1; 8 nucleotides line up with TRBD2. This CDR3 spans 16 amino acids. J gave up 5 bases and V 0 bases, and 6 bases lay outside the gene matches. CDR1 is SEHNR and CDR2 is FQNEAQ in the germline V gene (reference sequence).

This clonotype was picked up many times. The CDR3 loop is CASSLLRTEAFF. DNA of the CDR3: TGTGCCAGCAGTTTATTAAGGACTGAAGCTTTCTTT. This rearrangement joins TRBV28 to TRBJ1-1; no firm D call. The CDR3 runs 12 residues. Germline assignment: CDR1 MDHEN and CDR2 SYDVKM. V lost 1 base and J lost 5, with 5 bases in between.

About this clonotype: A read error may explain this, as a much larger clone is one base away. This chain's CDR3 is CASSLCVLAGDLDEQYF. Written as DNA, the CDR3 is TGTGCCAGCAGTTTATGCGTACTAGCGGGAGATTTGGACGAGCAGTACTTC. The J gene is TRBJ2-7, the V gene TRBV27, with TRBD2 matching over 11 bases. Germline trimming cut 1 base from V and 5 bases from J; bases unmatched to any gene: 10. Germline CDR1 MNHEY, CDR2 SMNVEV (reference sequence). The CDR3 loop spans 17 amino acids.

This clonotype was detected many times. The V call is TRBV28, the J call TRBJ2-5; 9 positions match TRBD2. The germline gives CDR1 MDHEN, CDR2 SYDVKM. V lost 1 base and J lost 1; bases outside the gene matches: 4. CDR3 length: 16 residues. The CDR3 region has the DNA TGTGCCAGCAGTTTATTGACTAGCGGTTCCCAAGAGACCCAGTACTTC. Translated, it gives CASSLLTSGSQETQYF.

The chain uses TRBV5-1 and TRBJ2-7; TRBD2 aligns across 7 bases. CDR1 is SGHRS, CDR2 YFSETQ, per germline. The CDR3 totals 16 residues. The junction had 13 bases not matched to a gene; V was cut back by 4 bases and J by 3 bases. This chain's CDR3 is CASSPSLPGGFYEQYF. DNA for the CDR3: TGCGCCAGCAGCCCGTCTCTACCGGGGGGTTTCTACGAGCAGTACTTC.

The rearrangement uses TRBV3-1 and TRBJ1-2, with D possibly matching TRBD1 (5 bases). The CDR3 covers 14 residues. Germline CDR1 reads LGHDT; CDR2 reads YNNKEL (reference sequence). V was pared by 7 bases and J by 2 bases, with 14 bases between. This CDR3 is CASTDSTANYGYTF. The DNA of the CDR3 is TGTGCCAGCACCGACAGTACCGCGAACTATGGCTACACCTTC.

Ten or more counts support this clonotype. The V and J genes are TRBV20-1 and TRBJ1-1; D is possibly TRBD1 (5 bases). The germline gives CDR1 DFQATT, CDR2 SNEGSKA (reference sequence). The CDR3 has 14 amino acids. V was trimmed by 4 bases and J by 1 base, leaving 13 bases between them. As DNA, the CDR3 is TGCAGTGCTAAAACCGGGGGGGGGAACACTGAAGCTTTCTTT. Protein: CSAKTGGGNTEAFF.

This clonotype was counted ten times or more. The genes are TRBV27 and TRBJ2-3; 10 positions match TRBD2. The J segment lost 4 bases and the V segment lost 4 bases, leaving 11 bases of the junction unmatched. The CDR3 contains 17 residues. Germline CDR1 MNHEY, CDR2 SMNVEV (reference sequence). The CDR3 DNA reads TGTGCCAGCAGTTCCCCCCCGGCTAGCGGGAGCGCAGATACGCAGTATTTT. It translates to CASSSPPASGSADTQYF.